Following are 20 T cell receptor beta chains from one sample sequenced in a study of T cells in Graves' hyperthyroidism and ophthalmopathy. Researchers took RNA transcripts and amplified the TCR beta CDR3 regions from them. The HTBI set primed first-round TCR CDR3 RT-PCR. Each CDR3 protein gets one entry after TCRdb re-called the multiplex PCR reads with MiXCR. This sample has 300,000 to 400,000 distinct CDR3 sequences, with 20% to 25% found just once. The sample was blood. These receptors were taken from a woman aged 45-65 years with Graves' hyperthyroidism.

This clonotype was detected a few times. The chain is built from TRBV7-2 and TRBJ2-3; TRBD1 might be the D (5 bases). The germline V gene encodes CDR1 SGHTA and CDR2 FQGNSA. Trimming removed 3 bases at V and 4 bases at J, with 11 bases between. This CDR3 region has 14 residues. CDR3 coding DNA: TGTGCCAGCAGCTTGGACACAGCCTCAGATACGCAGTATTTT. It codes for CASSLDTASDTQYF.

The chain couples TRBV6-1 to TRBJ1-1; D may be TRBD1 (6 bases). Trimming took 10 bases from V and 1 from J, leaving 16 bases between them. This CDR3 is 14 amino acids long. Germline V gene lookup returns CDR1 MNHNS and CDR2 SASEGT. The CDR3 region is CATIRGRGNTEAFF. The CDR3 region has the DNA TGTGCCACTATACGGGGGCGGGGGAACACTGAAGCTTTCTTT.

This clonotype was recorded a few times. This chain uses TRBV20-1 with TRBJ1-4, with D possibly being TRBD1 (5 bases). Germline V gene data show CDR1 as DFQATT and CDR2 as SNEGSKA (reference sequence). The CDR3 extends over 15 amino acids. V was pared by 0 bases and J by 8 bases, with 16 bases between. The CDR3 here is CSARDNGGVGEKLFF. As DNA, the CDR3 is TGCAGTGCTAGAGATAACGGGGGTGTTGGCGAAAAACTGTTTTTT.

In this sample, this clonotype turned up a few times. This chain joins TRBV19 and TRBJ1-1; perhaps TRBD1 as D (5 bases). CDR1 and CDR2 from the germline V gene are LNHDA and SQIVND (reference sequence). Trimming took off 2 bases at V and 8 bases at J, with 12 bases between the two ends. The CDR3 contains 13 residues. CDR3 residues: CASSIKLRTEAFF. CDR3 coding DNA: TGTGCCAGTAGTATAAAGTTGAGGACAGAAGCTTTCTTT.

This clonotype was seen ten or more times. The chain recombines TRBV6-1 with TRBJ2-5, with D perhaps TRBD1 (5 bases). This CDR3 is 13 amino acids long. Germline CDR1 MNHNS, CDR2 SASEGT. V was clipped by 4 bases and J by 3 bases, with 9 bases between them. Here the CDR3 reads CASSGGRKETQYF. DNA for the CDR3: TGTGCCAGCAGTGGGGGCCGAAAAGAGACCCAGTACTTC.

Many counts were recorded for this clonotype. The genes are TRBV12-3 or TRBV12-4 and TRBJ1-2, with TRBD1 identical over 10 bases. This CDR3 spans 18 amino acids. Trimming cost V 5 bases and J 6 bases; bases outside gene matches: 18. CDR3 DNA: TGTGCCAGCAGTCCGCCGGGGACAGGGGCGAGGGGTAGGAATGGCTACACCTTC. Translated: CASSPPGTGARGRNGYTF.

This clonotype was seen ten or more times. The chain carries TRBV7-9 and TRBJ1-2; 8 nucleotides line up with TRBD1. The CDR3 loop spans 12 amino acids. The V segment lost 5 bases and the J segment 5 bases; nucleotides outside the gene matches: 1. Looked up from germline, CDR1 is SEHNR and CDR2 is FQNEAQ (reference sequence). Here the CDR3 DNA reads TGTGCCAGCAGCCGACAGGGGTATGGCTACACCTTC. Residues: CASSRQGYGYTF.

This sequence joins TRBV5-5 and TRBJ1-1; D remains unclear. Germline V gene sequence: CDR1 SGHKS, CDR2 YYEKEE (reference sequence). The ends were cut back, 3 bases at V and 11 bases at J, with 20 bases in the middle. The CDR3 runs 14 residues. For the CDR3, the DNA is TGTGCCAGCAGCTCTGACACAGAGGGAAGGCGGGCTTTCTTT. Translating it yields CASSSDTEGRRAFF. The complete variable domain, with remaining parts taken from reference TRBV5-5 and TRBJ1-1, reads DAGVTQSPTHLIKTRGQQVTLRCSPISGHKSVSWYQQVLGQGPQFIFQYYEKEERGRGNFPDRFSARQFPNYSSELNVNALLLGDSALYLCASSSDTEGRRAFFGQGTRLTVV.

At least ten counts were recorded for this clonotype. The DNA for the CDR3 is TGTGCCAGCAGCAAGTACCAAGAGACCCAGTACTTC. Protein product: CASSKYQETQYF. The J gene is TRBJ2-5, the V gene TRBV7-9, with unresolved D. The CDR3 contains 12 residues. V was pared by 5 bases and J by 0 bases, with 4 bases between. The germline V gene has CDR1 SEHNR and CDR2 FQNEAQ (reference sequence).

The V call is TRBV7-9, the J call TRBJ2-5; tentatively, D is TRBD1 (5 bases). The germline CDR1 and CDR2 sequences are SEHNR and FQNEAQ (reference sequence). Trimming removed 5 bases at V and 4 bases at J, with 17 bases between. The CDR3 runs 15 residues. The CDR3 DNA reads as TGTGCCAGCAGCCCATCGTCAGGGCGCCGAGAGACCCAGTACTTC. Its protein product is CASSPSSGRRETQYF.

V gene TRBV20-1 combines with J gene TRBJ2-7, with 7 bases identical to TRBD1. The CDR3 is made up of 12 amino acids. Germline CDR1 is DFQATT and CDR2 is SNEGSKA (reference sequence). With 4 bases clipped from V and 2 bases from J, the junction kept 2 bases outside the gene matches. CDR3 sequence (DNA): TGCAGTGCTAACGGACAGGCCTACGAGCAGTACTTC. This sequence encodes CSANGQAYEQYF.

This clonotype was counted many times. The rearrangement uses TRBV5-5 and TRBJ2-3; 8 positions match TRBD2. Losses at the gene ends were 3 bases for V and 3 bases for J; bases not matched to a gene: 3. The CDR3 covers 14 residues. The germline CDR1 and CDR2 sequences are SGHKS and YYEKEE (reference sequence). CDR3 nucleotides: TGTGCCAGCAGCTCAGCGGGGGATACAGATACGCAGTATTTT. Its protein product is CASSSAGDTDTQYF.

This clonotype was observed many times. This CDR3 is CASSVRTGGYGYTF. The CDR3 bases are TGTGCCAGCAGCGTTCGGACAGGGGGCTATGGCTACACCTTC. The V call is TRBV9, the J call TRBJ1-2, with 10 bases matching TRBD1. Germline CDR1 reads SGDLS; CDR2 reads YYNGEE. This CDR3 spans 14 amino acids. With 2 bases clipped from V and 4 bases from J, the junction kept 2 bases outside the gene matches.

This clonotype was detected many times. This rearrangement joins TRBV28 to TRBJ1-2; D is possibly TRBD1 (6 bases). Per the germline V gene, CDR1 is MDHEN and CDR2 is SYDVKM. The CDR3 consists of 14 residues. V was clipped by 2 bases and J by 4 bases, with 11 bases between them. The CDR3 DNA reads as TGTGCCAGCAGTTTACAGGGGCGCACCTATGGCTACACCTTC. This codes for CASSLQGRTYGYTF.

This chain joins TRBV29-1 and TRBJ2-3; 14 positions agree with TRBD2. V dropped 6 bases and J dropped 4; count of bases not matched to a gene: 3. Per germline, CDR1 SQVTM and CDR2 ANQGSEA. This CDR3 has 14 residues. CDR3 loop: CSVGLAGGPDTQYF. DNA for the CDR3: TGCAGCGTCGGACTAGCGGGGGGCCCAGATACGCAGTATTTT.

This clonotype appeared many times. The chain joins TRBV30 to TRBJ1-3; D unresolved. This CDR3 is 14 amino acids long. CDR1 and CDR2 from the germline V gene are GTSNPN and SVGIG (reference sequence). The V gene lost 3 bases and the J gene lost 0 bases, with 9 bases spanning the gap. As DNA, the CDR3 is TGTGCCTGGAGATCGAGTAGCTCTGGAAACACCATATATTTT. Protein product: CAWRSSSSGNTIYF. The full variable domain, with the rest looked up from reference TRBV30 and TRBJ1-3, is SQTIHQWPATLVQPVGSPLSLECTVEGTSNPNLYWYRQAAGRGLQLLFYSVGIGQISSEVPQNLSASRPQDRQFILSSKKLLLSDSGFYLCAWRSSSSGNTIYFGEGSWLTVV.

A few counts support this clonotype. The chain couples TRBV14 to TRBJ2-1, with D perhaps assigned TRBD1 or TRBD2 (6 bases each). The CDR3 has 17 residues. V was shortened by 0 bases and J by 3 bases, with 15 bases between the two germline ends. The germline V gene encodes CDR1 SGHDN and CDR2 FVKESK. The CDR3 DNA reads TGTGCCAGCAGCCAAGATTCCGGAGGGGGATACTACAATGAGCAGTTCTTC. Its protein is CASSQDSGGGYYNEQFF.

This clonotype was found many times. This chain joins TRBV25-1 and TRBJ2-7; D gene uncertain. In germline, CDR1 is MGHDK, CDR2 SYGVNS. CDR3 length: 14 residues. Between the trimmed V and J ends, which lost 3 bases and 0 bases, there was a span of 9 bases. The CDR3 DNA reads as TGTGCCAGCAGTGACTTAATAAGCTCCTACGAGCAGTACTTC. It translates to CASSDLISSYEQYF.

This clonotype was seen once. This chain joins TRBV7-2 and TRBJ1-5, with D possibly being TRBD1 (5 bases). V was trimmed by 1 base and J by 1 base, leaving 11 bases between them. CDR3 length: 16 residues. Per the germline V gene, CDR1 is SGHTA and CDR2 is FQGNSA. In nucleotides, the CDR3 is TGTGCCAGCAGCTTAGAGCCAGGGAGGAGCAATCAGCCCCAGCATTTT. The encoded protein is CASSLEPGRSNQPQHF.

This chain connects TRBV28 to TRBJ2-7; the D is unclear. The CDR3 totals 15 residues. Per the germline V gene, CDR1 is MDHEN and CDR2 is SYDVKM. The V end was cut by 4 bases, the J end by 4 bases, with 17 bases between. This CDR3 reads CASSSPASEAYEQYF. The CDR3 nucleotides read TGTGCCAGCAGTTCCCCGGCGTCCGAAGCGTACGAGCAGTACTTC.